This TCR beta chain was captured by sequencing in a study of blood T cell repertoires in COVID-19. The CDR3 sequence is 14 residues long. Germline CDR1 reads SGHRS; CDR2 reads YFSETQ. The V and J ends lost 0 bases and 0 bases respectively, with 5 bases between them. As originally analysed: Reference gene primer amplification gave estimated nucleated cell counts. Assay: immunoSEQ multiplex PCR; the TCRdb copy retains only in-frame clones and omits some. V and J calls plus clone size are reproduced from that table; the DNA served to infer D and trimming. In the table there are 50,000 to 60,000 clones, 89% of which are singletons.

Sequencing was done on a sample of peripheral blood. This clonotype originated in a man aged 80 or over with active or convalescent COVID-19. The V gene is TRBV5-1, the J gene TRBJ2-3, with no clear D. Here the CDR3 reads CASSLALSTDTQYF. The CDR3 DNA reads as TGCGCCAGCAGCTTGGCCCTTAGCACAGATACGCAGTATTTT.